This T cell receptor (beta chain) was recovered during a study of regulatory T cells in long-lasting Graves disease. Investigators prepared the TCR beta libraries by applying iRepertoire HTBI primers and Arm-PCR of CDR3 regions. TCRdb re-called the multiplex PCR reads through MiXCR, storing one row per CDR3 protein. Of about 310,000 distinct CDR3 sequences listed, 22% are singletons. Trimming took off 3 bases at V and 3 bases at J, with 9 bases between the two ends. Germline CDR1 SGHAT, CDR2 FQNNGV. This CDR3 has 14 residues. Time point denoted: persistent/refractory GD, antithyroid drugs over 5 years with positive TRAb. RNA isolated from PBMCs was used to make the TCR library. Peripheral blood, roughly 8.1 milliliters of it, was drawn into EDTA tubes.

This sequence joins TRBV11-2 and TRBJ2-4; no clear D. This specimen was peripheral blood mononuclear cells (PBMCs), taken when the disease was refractory, from a patient treated with antithyroid drugs. The sequence was obtained from a female donor with Graves disease. As DNA, the CDR3 is TGTGCCAGCAGCTTTGACGGTTACAAAAACATTCAGTACTTC. It codes for CASSFDGYKNIQYF.